These 27 T cell receptor beta chains originate from one sample sequenced in a study of blood T cells in healthy people across ages. Primed by a sample-barcoded 5' primer and a J-beta primer mix, a second PCR proceeded for roughly 7 to 11 cycles. TCRdb called the 5' RACE reads again in MiXCR, with one record for every CDR3 protein. The sample carries 1.5 million to 2 million distinct CDR3 sequences, under 30% recorded once. Sample: blood. The origin of the receptors is a woman under 40 in good health.

This clonotype has more than one count but fewer than ten. This chain connects TRBV28 to TRBJ1-1; no clear D. CDR1 MDHEN and CDR2 SYDVKM come from the germline V gene. Trimming left V 3 bases short and J 0 bases short, with 14 bases between. This CDR3 contains 16 residues. CDR3 residues: CASSFIMWALNTEAFF. Written as DNA, the CDR3 is TGTGCCAGCAGTTTTATTATGTGGGCACTGAACACTGAAGCTTTCTTT.

Many counts were recorded for this clonotype. The V call is TRBV5-1, the J call TRBJ2-7, with D perhaps matching TRBD2 (6 bases). Germline V gives CDR1 SGHRS, CDR2 YFSETQ. Trimming left V 4 bases short and J 3 bases short, with 23 bases between. The CDR3 contains 17 residues. The CDR3 DNA is TGCGCCAGCAGCGCCCAAAGGCAGGGCAAGGGAGGCTACGAGCAGTACTTC. Translating it yields CASSAQRQGKGGYEQYF.

The chain carries TRBV3-1 and TRBJ2-7, with D perhaps matching TRBD2 (6 bases). Trimming took 9 bases from V and 4 from J, leaving 16 bases between them. The CDR3 spans 13 residues. CDR1 is LGHDT and CDR2 is YNNKEL in the germline V gene (reference sequence). CDR3 residues: CASRASEKYEQYF. DNA for the CDR3: TGTGCCAGTCGAGCTAGCGAAAAATACGAGCAGTACTTC.

This clonotype is a singleton in its sample. This chain links TRBV6-4 with TRBJ2-3; 13 bases line up with TRBD2. The ends lost 6 bases at V and 1 base at J; junction bases unmatched: 10. Germline V gene lookup returns CDR1 MRHNA and CDR2 SNTAGT. The CDR3 contains 18 residues. As DNA, the CDR3 is TGTGCCAGCAGCGCCGGGGGACTAGCGGGGATGGGCACAGATACGCAGTATTTT. Its protein product is CASSAGGLAGMGTDTQYF.

Many counts were recorded for this clonotype. The genes are TRBV4-3 and TRBJ2-3; D remains ambiguous. The CDR3 contains 16 residues. Trimming took off 1 base at V and 0 bases at J, with 11 bases between the two ends. CDR1 and CDR2 from the germline V gene are LGHNA and YSLEER. CDR3: CASSQVESSSTDTQYF. The DNA of the CDR3 is TGCGCCAGCAGCCAAGTTGAAAGCTCTAGCACAGATACGCAGTATTTT.

Remarks on this clonotype: Given a much more abundant clone one base away, this may be a read error. This chain uses TRBV20-1 with TRBJ2-1; D may be TRBD1 (6 bases). The tail of the sequence fits TRBJ2-7 better, so the J call may be wrong. The germline CDR1 and CDR2 sequences are DFQATT and SNEGSKA (reference sequence). This CDR3 spans 16 amino acids. CDR3 in DNA: TGCAGTGCTTCCCCCCAAACAGGGCCTTCCTACAATGAGCAGTACTTC. Protein product: CSASPQTGPSYNEQYF.

The chain is built from TRBV12-3 or TRBV12-4 and TRBJ1-5; no firm D call. CDR3 size: 12 residues. The ends were cut back, 0 bases at V and 6 bases at J, with 3 bases in the middle. The CDR3 nucleotides read TGTGCCAGCAGTTTAGCGATTCAGCCCCAGCATTTT. It translates to CASSLAIQPQHF.

This clonotype was recorded a few times. This chain uses TRBV5-1 with TRBJ1-3, with D maybe TRBD1 (6 bases). The length of the CDR3 is 14 residues. With 1 base removed from V and 4 bases from J, the gap between germline ends came to 9 bases. Germline V gene data show CDR1 as SGHRS and CDR2 as YFSETQ. The CDR3 DNA reads TGCGCCAGCAGCTTGACAGGGTACGGAAACACCATATATTTT. Translating gives CASSLTGYGNTIYF.

This chain connects TRBV28 to TRBJ2-3, with 7 bases lining up with TRBD2. With V trimmed by 10 bases and J by 0 bases, 4 bases remained unmatched. The CDR3 is 13 amino acids. CDR1 and CDR2 (germline): MDHEN, SYDVKM. The CDR3 protein is CATAGDSTDTQYF. The CDR3 DNA sequence: TGTGCCACCGCGGGGGACAGCACAGATACGCAGTATTTT.

This clonotype was seen a few times. V gene TRBV5-1 combines with J gene TRBJ2-1, with 8 bases that match TRBD2. Trimming at V came to 0 bases and at J to 0 bases, leaving 11 bases not matched to a gene. The CDR3 has 19 residues. Germline lookup yields CDR1 SGHRS and CDR2 YFSETQ. The CDR3 loop reads CASSLAGRETRGSYNEQFF. As DNA, the CDR3 is TGCGCCAGCAGCTTGGCCGGGAGGGAGACTAGGGGCTCCTACAATGAGCAGTTCTTC.

This clonotype turned up a few times. This chain joins TRBV20-1 and TRBJ1-4; 7 bases are a match to TRBD1. Trimming cost V 5 bases and J 3 bases; bases outside gene matches: 6. Per germline, CDR1 DFQATT and CDR2 SNEGSKA (reference sequence). This CDR3 is 14 amino acids long. DNA of the CDR3: TGCAGTGCTGAGGACAGGCGGTCTAATGAAAAACTGTTTTTT. Translation gives CSAEDRRSNEKLFF.

The gene calls are TRBV20-1 and TRBJ2-6, with D tentatively TRBD1 (6 bases). Germline loops: CDR1 DFQATT, CDR2 SNEGSKA (reference sequence). The length of the CDR3 is 15 residues. The ends were cut back, 3 bases at V and 0 bases at J, with 9 bases in the middle. The CDR3 spells CSASSGASGANVLTF. In DNA, the CDR3 is TGCAGTGCTAGTTCAGGGGCCTCTGGGGCCAACGTCCTGACTTTC.

This clonotype has a count of ten or more. The chain recombines TRBV4-1 with TRBJ1-2; no clear D. The CDR3 spans 14 residues. CDR1 MGHRA and CDR2 YSYEKL come from the germline V gene. V dropped 8 bases and J dropped 6 bases, with 19 bases sitting between them. The DNA of the CDR3 is TGCGCCAGCCAAGATCGAATCTGGGGTGATGGCTACACCTTC. This codes for CASQDRIWGDGYTF.

This clonotype showed up just a few times. The chain couples TRBV28 to TRBJ2-1; 11 bases align to TRBD2. Germline V CDR1 and CDR2: MDHEN, SYDVKM. This CDR3 spans 15 amino acids. V lost 8 bases, J lost 8 bases, and 11 bases stayed unmatched. The CDR3 here is CASLKQLAGVDEQFF. Here the CDR3 DNA reads TGTGCCAGCCTAAAGCAACTAGCGGGGGTTGATGAGCAGTTCTTC. The complete variable domain, with remaining parts taken from reference TRBV28 and TRBJ2-1, reads DVKVTQSSRYLVKRTGEKVFLECVQDMDHENMFWYRQDPGLGLRLIYFSYDVKMKEKGDIPEGYSVSREKKERFSLILESASTNQTSMYLCASLKQLAGVDEQFFGPGTRLTVL.

V is TRBV12-3 or TRBV12-4 and J is TRBJ1-1; perhaps TRBD1 as D (6 bases). CDR3 length: 15 amino acids. With 4 bases removed from V and 3 bases from J, the gap between germline ends came to 15 bases. CDR3 residues: CASSSSGVSDTEAFF. In nucleotides, the CDR3 is TGTGCCAGCAGTTCTTCAGGGGTTTCGGACACTGAAGCTTTCTTT.

The chain recombines TRBV9 with TRBJ2-2; 9 bases map to TRBD1. The CDR3 length is 17 residues. Per the germline V gene, CDR1 is SGDLS and CDR2 is YYNGEE. Trimming cost V 0 bases and J 3 bases; bases outside gene matches: 6. CDR3 bases: TGTGCCAGCAGCGTAGGCCCACAGGGGGCGTACACCGGGGAGCTGTTTTTT. Translation: CASSVGPQGAYTGELFF.

The rearrangement links TRBV24-1 to TRBJ2-3, with 7 bases aligning to TRBD2. Germline CDR1 KGHDR, CDR2 SFDVKD. The CDR3 spans 15 residues. Trimming cost V 4 bases and J 0 bases; bases outside gene matches: 3. DNA of the CDR3: TGTGCCACCAGTGAGAGCGGGACTAGCACAGATACGCAGTATTTT. Translated: CATSESGTSTDTQYF.

J is TRBJ1-2 and V is TRBV20-1, with D unresolved. The CDR3 contains 11 residues. V was shortened by 5 bases and J by 11 bases, with 15 bases between the two germline ends. The germline gives CDR1 DFQATT, CDR2 SNEGSKA (reference sequence). As DNA, the CDR3 is TGCAGTGCTTCGGCTTTGGGAGCTTACACCTTC. It encodes CSASALGAYTF.

In its sample, this clonotype was seen many times. One end of the junction varies from germline; a read error may be responsible. The gene calls are TRBV7-9 and TRBJ1-6; maybe TRBD1 (6 bases). Germline V gives CDR1 SEHNR, CDR2 FQNEAQ (reference sequence). This CDR3 spans 15 amino acids. The CDR3 reads CASSLGTGSNSPLHF. CDR3 in DNA: TGCGCCAGCAGCTTGGGTACAGGGAGCAATTCACCCCTCCACTTT.

This clonotype was counted a few times. V and J are TRBV5-1 and TRBJ2-3; 9 bases agree with TRBD2. Per germline, CDR1 SGHRS and CDR2 YFSETQ. V lost 3 bases and J lost 6; bases outside the gene matches: 14. This CDR3 spans 17 amino acids. CDR3 protein: CASSSSPTSGRGDTQYF. CDR3 nucleotide sequence: TGCGCCAGCAGCTCCTCCCCGACTAGCGGACGGGGGGATACGCAGTATTTT.

This chain connects TRBV5-5 to TRBJ2-5; 7 bases align to TRBD2. This CDR3 has 15 amino acids. Germline trimming cut 2 bases from V and 11 bases from J; bases unmatched to any gene: 15. Germline CDR1 SGHKS, CDR2 YYEKEE (reference sequence). CDR3 DNA sequence: TGTGCCAGCAGCTTACTAGGGAGGGCCCTCGGAGAGCAGTACTTC. Its translation: CASSLLGRALGEQYF.

This sequence joins TRBV20-1 and TRBJ2-7, with TRBD2 as a possible D gene (5 bases). With 2 bases removed from V and 6 bases from J, the gap between germline ends came to 17 bases. This CDR3 is 14 amino acids long. CDR1 is DFQATT and CDR2 is SNEGSKA in the germline V gene (reference sequence). As DNA, the CDR3 is TGCAGTGCTAGATTGGGAGCATTTCCGGCCGAGCAGTACTTC. This codes for CSARLGAFPAEQYF.

This chain uses TRBV29-1 with TRBJ2-1, with 7 bases that match TRBD2. The CDR3 is 12 amino acids. J lost 6 bases, V lost 4 bases, and 3 bases had no gene match. In germline, CDR1 is SQVTM, CDR2 ANQGSEA. CDR3 sequence (DNA): TGCAGCGTTGTGACTAGCCTCAATGAGCAGTTCTTC. It encodes CSVVTSLNEQFF.

V and J are TRBV29-1 and TRBJ1-6; no clear D gene. The CDR3 sequence is 13 residues long. Trimming stripped 4 bases from V and 7 bases from J, with 11 bases between. Per the germline V gene, CDR1 is SQVTM and CDR2 is ANQGSEA. The CDR3 coding sequence is TGCAGCGTTGCCCCCATGACCAATTCACCCCTCCACTTT. Residues: CSVAPMTNSPLHF.

Concerning this clonotype itself: A much larger clonotype is one base distant, so this may be a read error. CDR3 coding DNA: TGCAGCGCCCTCCGGGACAGAGTCTACGAGCAGTTCTTC. Its protein is CSALRDRVYEQFF. The chain recombines TRBV29-1 with TRBJ2-1; 7 bases line up with TRBD1. In germline, CDR1 is SQVTM, CDR2 ANQGSEA. The trim removed 7 bases at V and 10 bases at J, leaving 13 bases unmatched. The CDR3 contains 13 residues.

As concerns this clonotype: A much larger clonotype is one base distant, so this may be a read error. The chain links TRBV7-9 to TRBJ2-6; D not resolved. Germline CDR1 and CDR2: SEHNR and FQNEAQ (reference sequence). The CDR3 extends over 16 amino acids. The CDR3 DNA sequence: TGTGCCAGCATCCGCCAGTTGTACTCTGGGACCAACGTCCTGACTTTC. It translates to CASIRQLYSGTNVLTF.

In the case of this clonotype: A junction boundary mismatches the germline segment, possibly from a read error. V gene TRBV5-1 combines with J gene TRBJ1-6; D unresolved. Germline-derived CDR1 and CDR2 are SGHRS and YFSETQ. This CDR3 has 16 residues. CDR3 protein: CASSPGGSPGNSPPHF. In DNA form, the CDR3 reads TGCGCCAGCAGCCCGGGCGGCTCCCCGGGGAATTCACCCCCCCACTTT.